This TCR beta chain was recovered during a study of graft-versus-host responses after intestinal transplantation. Overall study findings and caveats: Early post-transplant HvG declines showed an association with peak circulating GvH clone levels.

On this clone itself: The antigen remains undetermined.

The assay was immunoSEQ multiplex PCR, and TCRdb's table has in-frame clones only and misses some. The data hold more than 65,000 clones, with 85% to 95% observed a single time. Between the trimmed V and J ends, which lost 1 base and 1 base, there was a span of 9 bases. The germline V gene has CDR1 SGHRS and CDR2 YFSETQ. CDR3 size: 15 residues. V gene TRBV5-1 combines with J gene TRBJ2-1, with a possible D match to TRBD1 (6 bases). Here the sequenced sample was unstimulated CD8+ T cells sorted from spleen or lymph node cells, taken before transplant. The origin of this receptor is a human donor who was the organ donor for an intestinal transplant. The CDR3: CASSLWQGSYNEQFF. CDR3 in DNA: TGCGCCAGCAGCTTGTGGCAGGGGTCCTACAATGAGCAGTTCTTC.